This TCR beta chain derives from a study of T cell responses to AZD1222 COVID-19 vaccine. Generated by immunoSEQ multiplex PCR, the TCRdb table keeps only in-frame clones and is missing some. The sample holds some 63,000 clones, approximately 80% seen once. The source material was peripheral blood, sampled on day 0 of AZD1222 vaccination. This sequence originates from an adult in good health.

The CDR3 DNA follows: TGTGCCAGCAGTTACGCCGATGACAGTCCCCTCTGGGGTCAGCCCCAGCATTTT. Its protein is CASSYADDSPLWGQPQHF. V gene TRBV6-2 or TRBV6-3 combines with J gene TRBJ1-5, with D maybe TRBD1 (5 bases). Germline loops: CDR1 MNHEY, CDR2 SVGEGT. The CDR3 consists of 18 residues. The germline V and J ends were trimmed by 2 bases and 6 bases, with 23 bases remaining between them.